One and the same sample provided the 19 T cell receptor beta chains below, sequenced in a study of T cells in tuberculosis. The protocol was immunoSEQ multiplex PCR, while the TCRdb copy is restricted to in-frame clones and leaves out a portion. The data show about 35,000 clones, with 93% seen just once and 6% to 7.5% held by the top ten. Sequencing was done on a sample of PBMCs. All receptors derive from a donor aged 10-29 years with latent tuberculosis or without tuberculosis infection.

Here the CDR3 reads CASSGGTGSTKNIQYF. The DNA for the CDR3 is TGTGCCAGCAGCGGAGGAACGGGAAGCACAAAAAACATTCAGTACTTC. The genes are TRBV9 and TRBJ2-4; possibly TRBD2 for D (5 bases). This CDR3 contains 16 residues. V lost 3 bases and J lost 4, with 17 bases in between. Germline V gene sequence: CDR1 SGDLS, CDR2 YYNGEE.

In this sample, this clone turned up once. The rearrangement links TRBV19 to TRBJ1-2, with D tentatively TRBD1 (5 bases). The germline V and J ends were trimmed by 5 bases and 7 bases, with 14 bases remaining between them. Germline values: CDR1 LNHDA, CDR2 SQIVND (reference sequence). The CDR3 has 13 residues. The CDR3, as DNA: TGTGCCAGTAGTTCGGTGGGAGGGGTTGGCTACACCTTC. It translates to CASSSVGGVGYTF.

V is TRBV6-1 and J is TRBJ2-1; 12 positions agree with TRBD2. After removal of 6 bases from V and 8 bases from J, the junction contained 8 bases not matched to a gene. This CDR3 is 15 amino acids long. Germline assignment: CDR1 MNHNS and CDR2 SASEGT. CDR3 loop: CASSTTSGGFDEQFF. The DNA for the CDR3 is TGTGCCAGCAGCACGACTAGCGGGGGCTTCGATGAGCAGTTCTTC.

This chain links TRBV7-8 with TRBJ1-2, with TRBD1 as a possible D gene (5 bases). The V gene's germline CDR1 is SGHVS and CDR2 FQNEAQ. The CDR3 has 16 residues. Trimming took 0 bases from V and 3 from J, leaving 14 bases between them. The DNA of the CDR3 is TGTGCCAGCAGCTTAGCCGGCGCAGGGATCGACTATGGCTACACCTTC. It is translated as CASSLAGAGIDYGYTF.

The chain uses TRBV7-9 and TRBJ2-3, with 8 bases lining up with TRBD1. Germline V lookup: CDR1 SEHNR, CDR2 FQNEAQ (reference sequence). The CDR3 spans 16 residues. Germline trimming cut 5 bases from V and 7 bases from J; bases unmatched to any gene: 14. The CDR3 region is CASSRGGTGEGNTQYF. The CDR3 bases are TGTGCCAGCAGCCGCGGCGGGACAGGAGAGGGGAATACGCAGTATTTT.

This chain joins TRBV7-2 and TRBJ1-2; 7 positions match TRBD1. The CDR3 extends over 13 amino acids. With 2 bases clipped from V and 4 bases from J, the junction kept 1 base outside the gene matches. Germline CDR1 reads SGHTA; CDR2 reads FQGNSA. Here the CDR3 reads CASSLWDSYGYTF. CDR3 DNA: TGTGCCAGCAGCTTATGGGACAGCTATGGCTACACCTTC.

The CDR3 nucleotides read TGCGCCAGCAGCTGGGATACAGGGGTAGAGACCCAGTACTTC. It is translated as CASSWDTGVETQYF. The rearrangement joins TRBV5-1 to TRBJ2-5; TRBD1 matches at 7 bases. CDR3 length: 14 amino acids. With 3 bases clipped from V and 4 bases from J, the junction kept 6 bases outside the gene matches. Germline CDR1 reads SGHRS; CDR2 reads YFSETQ.

The chain carries TRBV19 and TRBJ1-2; D unclear. The CDR3 totals 14 residues. Germline lookup yields CDR1 LNHDA and CDR2 SQIVND (reference sequence). The germline V and J ends were trimmed by 3 bases and 8 bases, with 16 bases remaining between them. CDR3 in amino acids: CASSINQYPEGYTF. For the CDR3, the DNA is TGTGCCAGTAGTATCAACCAATACCCGGAGGGCTACACCTTC.

This chain links TRBV9 with TRBJ1-4, with D possibly being TRBD1 (5 bases). Germline loops: CDR1 SGDLS, CDR2 YYNGEE. Between the trimmed V and J ends, which lost 3 bases and 6 bases, there was a span of 12 bases. The CDR3 runs to 14 residues. The CDR3 nucleotides read TGTGCCAGCAGCGGGGGGGAGGTGGATGAAAAACTGTTTTTT. Translation: CASSGGEVDEKLFF.

This rearrangement joins TRBV7-6 to TRBJ2-7; 7 bases are a match to TRBD1. V gave up 5 bases and J gave up 7 bases; unmatched junction bases: 11. The CDR3 runs 14 residues. Germline lookup yields CDR1 SGHVS and CDR2 FNYEAQ. CDR3 in amino acids: CASSPGTESGEQYF. The DNA for the CDR3 is TGTGCCAGCAGCCCCGGGACAGAATCGGGAGAGCAGTACTTC.

V is TRBV30 and J is TRBJ1-2; D ambiguous. The CDR3 spans 12 residues. V was trimmed by 3 bases and J by 3 bases, leaving 8 bases between them. The V gene's germline CDR1 is GTSNPN and CDR2 SVGIG (reference sequence). CDR3 in amino acids: CAWRQADYGYTF. DNA for the CDR3: TGTGCCTGGAGGCAGGCAGACTATGGCTACACCTTC.

The chain links TRBV7-2 to TRBJ1-2; 8 nucleotides agree with TRBD1. This CDR3 has 13 residues. The J segment lost 8 bases and the V segment lost 3 bases, leaving 5 bases of the junction unmatched. Germline CDR1 is SGHTA and CDR2 is FQGNSA. The CDR3 coding sequence is TGTGCCAGCAGCTTCACAGGGGGACGCGGCTACACCTTC. Its translation is CASSFTGGRGYTF.

The chain is built from TRBV9 and TRBJ2-1; perhaps TRBD2 as D (5 bases). CDR1 and CDR2 (germline): SGDLS, YYNGEE. The CDR3 sequence is 13 residues long. Deletions cut 0 bases from V and 9 bases from J, with 10 bases between. CDR3 nucleotides: TGTGCCAGCAGCGTAGCCGACCGGGGTGAGCAGTTCTTC. Protein sequence: CASSVADRGEQFF.

The CDR3 DNA reads TGCGCCAGCAGCCAAGAGGACAGGTCCTACGAGCAGTACTTC. Protein: CASSQEDRSYEQYF. The chain links TRBV4-1 to TRBJ2-7; 7 nucleotides line up with TRBD1. V lost 0 bases, J lost 1 base, and 0 bases stayed unmatched. This CDR3 is built from 14 residues. Germline V gene sequence: CDR1 MGHRA, CDR2 YSYEKL.

In this sample, this clone turned up once. This rearrangement joins TRBV5-1 to TRBJ2-3; 7 bases align to TRBD1. From germline, CDR1 is SGHRS and CDR2 YFSETQ. Germline trimming cut 5 bases from V and 0 bases from J; bases unmatched to any gene: 3. CDR3 size: 14 residues. This CDR3 is CASRGQRSTDTQYF. CDR3 coding DNA: TGCGCCAGCAGGGGACAGAGAAGCACAGATACGCAGTATTTT.

The chain joins TRBV4-1 to TRBJ1-2; D is possibly TRBD1 (6 bases). Germline values: CDR1 MGHRA, CDR2 YSYEKL. Trimming left V 5 bases short and J 3 bases short, with 16 bases between. The CDR3 has 15 amino acids. CDR3 amino acids: CASSAPRGADYGYTF. The DNA for the CDR3 is TGCGCCAGCAGCGCACCTCGGGGGGCTGACTATGGCTACACCTTC.

The V gene is TRBV10-3, the J gene TRBJ1-2, with D maybe TRBD1 (5 bases). The CDR3 contains 16 residues. V lost 0 bases to trimming and J lost 5 bases, with 16 bases between them. Germline V gives CDR1 ENHRY, CDR2 SYGVKD. The CDR3 DNA sequence: TGTGCCATCAGTGAGTCGACATGGGGGGGTCGTTATGGCTACACCTTC. Translating it yields CAISESTWGGRYGYTF.

Concerning this clone: The conserved phenylalanine or tryptophan normally closing the CDR3 is absent here, so this likely arose from a read error. The DNA is left out, because the CDR3 cannot be placed on it with certainty; the CDR3 is given as TCRdb lists it. This chain connects TRBV2 to TRBJ1-6. CDR1 is SNHLY, CDR2 FYNNEI, per germline. Termini included, the CDR3 measures 11 amino acids. The CDR3 loop reads CASSDHGSLVV.

This rearrangement joins TRBV7-2 to TRBJ1-2; D gene uncertain. CDR3 size: 14 residues. Deletions cut 2 bases from V and 6 bases from J, with 13 bases between. Per germline, CDR1 SGHTA and CDR2 FQGNSA. In DNA form, the CDR3 reads TGTGCCAGCAGCTTATTCGTCACGACTGATGGCTACACCTTC. This encodes CASSLFVTTDGYTF.